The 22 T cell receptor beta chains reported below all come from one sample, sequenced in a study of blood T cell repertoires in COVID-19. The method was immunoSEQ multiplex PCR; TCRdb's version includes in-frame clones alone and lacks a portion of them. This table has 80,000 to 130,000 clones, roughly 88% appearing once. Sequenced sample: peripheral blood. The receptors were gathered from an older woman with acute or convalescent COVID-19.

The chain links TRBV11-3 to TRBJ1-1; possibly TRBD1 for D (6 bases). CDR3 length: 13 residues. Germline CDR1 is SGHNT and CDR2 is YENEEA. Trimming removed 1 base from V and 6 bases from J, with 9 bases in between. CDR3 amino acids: CASSLGAGAEAFF. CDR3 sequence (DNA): TGTGCCAGCAGCTTAGGGGCAGGGGCTGAAGCTTTCTTT.

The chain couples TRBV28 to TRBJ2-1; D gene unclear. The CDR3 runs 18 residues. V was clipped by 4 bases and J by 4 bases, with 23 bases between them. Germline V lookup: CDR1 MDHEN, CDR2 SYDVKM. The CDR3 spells CASSSAQIWQTRYNEQFF. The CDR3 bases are TGTGCCAGCAGTTCAGCCCAAATTTGGCAGACTCGATACAATGAGCAGTTCTTC.

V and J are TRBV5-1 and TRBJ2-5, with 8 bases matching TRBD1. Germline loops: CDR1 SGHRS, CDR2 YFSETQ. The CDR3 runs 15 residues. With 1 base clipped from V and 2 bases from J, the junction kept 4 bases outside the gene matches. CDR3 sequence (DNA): TGCGCCAGCAGCTTGTGGGACAGGACACAAGAGACCCAGTACTTC. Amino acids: CASSLWDRTQETQYF.

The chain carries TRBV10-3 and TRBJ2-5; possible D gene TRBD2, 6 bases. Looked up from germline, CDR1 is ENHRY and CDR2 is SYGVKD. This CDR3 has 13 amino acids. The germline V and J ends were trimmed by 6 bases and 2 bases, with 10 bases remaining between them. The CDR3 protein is CAIRGGEQETQYF. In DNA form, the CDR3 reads TGTGCCATCAGGGGCGGGGAGCAAGAGACCCAGTACTTC.

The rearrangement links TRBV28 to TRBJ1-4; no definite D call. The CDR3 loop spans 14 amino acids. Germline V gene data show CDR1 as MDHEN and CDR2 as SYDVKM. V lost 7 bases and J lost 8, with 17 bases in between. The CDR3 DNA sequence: TGTGCCAGCAAAGTGCGGGGATGGACGGAAAAACTGTTTTTT. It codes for CASKVRGWTEKLFF.

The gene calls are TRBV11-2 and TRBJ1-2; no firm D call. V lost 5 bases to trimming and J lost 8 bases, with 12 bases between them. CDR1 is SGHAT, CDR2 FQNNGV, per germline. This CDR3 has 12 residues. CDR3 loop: CASSPTGWGYTF. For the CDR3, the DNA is TGTGCCAGCAGCCCCACGGGATGGGGCTACACCTTC.

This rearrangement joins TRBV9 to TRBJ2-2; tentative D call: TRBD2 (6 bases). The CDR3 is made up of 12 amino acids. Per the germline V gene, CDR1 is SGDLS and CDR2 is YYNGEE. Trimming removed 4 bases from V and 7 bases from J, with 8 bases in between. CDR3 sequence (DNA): TGTGCCAGCAGCACGGGAGTCGGGGAGCTGTTTTTT. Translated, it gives CASSTGVGELFF.

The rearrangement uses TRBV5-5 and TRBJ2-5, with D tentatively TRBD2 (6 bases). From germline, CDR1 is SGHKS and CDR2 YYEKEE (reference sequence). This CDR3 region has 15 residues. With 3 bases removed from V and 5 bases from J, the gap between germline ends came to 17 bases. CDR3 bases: TGTGCCAGCAGCTGGGGGGAAGGGGCTAGGGAGACCCAGTACTTC. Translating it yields CASSWGEGARETQYF.

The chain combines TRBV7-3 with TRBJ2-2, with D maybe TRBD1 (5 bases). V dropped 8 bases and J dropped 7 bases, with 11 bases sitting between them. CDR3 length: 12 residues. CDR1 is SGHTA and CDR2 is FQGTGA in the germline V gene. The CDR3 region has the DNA TGTGCCAGCCGTGACAGTTACGGGGAGCTGTTTTTT. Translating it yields CASRDSYGELFF.

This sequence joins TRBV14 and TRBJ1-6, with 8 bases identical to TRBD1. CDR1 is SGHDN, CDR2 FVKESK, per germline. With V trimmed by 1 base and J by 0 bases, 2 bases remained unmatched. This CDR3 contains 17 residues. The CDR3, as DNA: TGTGCCAGCAGCCAAGTAGGACAGGGCTCCTATAATTCACCCCTCCACTTT. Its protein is CASSQVGQGSYNSPLHF.

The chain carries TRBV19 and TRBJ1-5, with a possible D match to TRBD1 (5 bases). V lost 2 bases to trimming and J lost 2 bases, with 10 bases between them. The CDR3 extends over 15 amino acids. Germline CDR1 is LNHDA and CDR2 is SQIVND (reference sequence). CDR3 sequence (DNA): TGTGCCAGTAGTATAAGCAGGGTTGGCAATCAGCCCCAGCATTTT. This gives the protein CASSISRVGNQPQHF.

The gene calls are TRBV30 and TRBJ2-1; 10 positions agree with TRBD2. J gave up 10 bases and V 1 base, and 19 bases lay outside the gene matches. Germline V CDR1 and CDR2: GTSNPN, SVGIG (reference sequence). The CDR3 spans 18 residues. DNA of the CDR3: TGTGCCTGGAGTGGTAGCGGGAGGTTTAATCCAGTTGTGTTGGAGCAGTTCTTC. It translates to CAWSGSGRFNPVVLEQFF.

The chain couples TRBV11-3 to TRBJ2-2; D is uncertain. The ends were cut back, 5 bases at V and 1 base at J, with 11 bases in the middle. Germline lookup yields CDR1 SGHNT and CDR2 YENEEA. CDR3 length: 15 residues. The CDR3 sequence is CASSPSTGNTGELFF. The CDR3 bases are TGTGCCAGCAGCCCGAGCACCGGGAACACCGGGGAGCTGTTTTTT.

This CDR3 reads CASSGLAGVLGVETQYF. The CDR3 bases are TGTGCCAGCAGTGGACTAGCGGGAGTTCTGGGGGTGGAGACCCAGTACTTC. The rearrangement uses TRBV27 and TRBJ2-5; TRBD2 matches 13 bases. CDR1 and CDR2 (germline): MNHEY, SMNVEV (reference sequence). V lost 5 bases and J lost 5; bases outside the gene matches: 11. CDR3 length: 17 residues.

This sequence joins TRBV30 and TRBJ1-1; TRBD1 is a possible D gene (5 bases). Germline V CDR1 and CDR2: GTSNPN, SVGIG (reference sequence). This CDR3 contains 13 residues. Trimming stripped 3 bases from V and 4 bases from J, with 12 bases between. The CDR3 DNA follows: TGTGCCTGGAGCCCAGGGAGGGCCACTGAAGCTTTCTTT. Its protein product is CAWSPGRATEAFF.

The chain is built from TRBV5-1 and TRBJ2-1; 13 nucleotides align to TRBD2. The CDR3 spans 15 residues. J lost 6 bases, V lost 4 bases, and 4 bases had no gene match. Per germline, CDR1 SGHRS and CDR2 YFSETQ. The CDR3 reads CASSGGLAGSNEQFF. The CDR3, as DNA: TGCGCCAGCAGCGGGGGACTAGCGGGGTCCAATGAGCAGTTCTTC. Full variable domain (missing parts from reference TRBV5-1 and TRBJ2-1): KAGVTQTPRYLIKTRGQQVTLSCSPISGHRSVSWYQQTPGQGLQFLFEYFSETQRNKGNFPGRFSGRQFSNSRSEMNVSTLELGDSALYLCASSGGLAGSNEQFFGPGTRLTVL.

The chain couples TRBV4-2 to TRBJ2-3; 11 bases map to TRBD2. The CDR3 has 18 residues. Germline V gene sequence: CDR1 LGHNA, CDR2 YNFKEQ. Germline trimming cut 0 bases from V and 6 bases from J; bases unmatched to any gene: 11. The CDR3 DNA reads TGTGCCAGCAGCCAAGAACTAGCGGGAGCCTTGGGGTTGGATACGCAGTATTTT. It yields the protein CASSQELAGALGLDTQYF.

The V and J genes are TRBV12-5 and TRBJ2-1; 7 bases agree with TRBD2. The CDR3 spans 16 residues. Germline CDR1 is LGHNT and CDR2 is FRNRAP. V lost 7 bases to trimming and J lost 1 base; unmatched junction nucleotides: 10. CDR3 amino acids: CASVPLAGRSYNEQFF. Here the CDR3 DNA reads TGTGCTAGTGTCCCTTTAGCGGGCCGGTCCTACAATGAGCAGTTCTTC.

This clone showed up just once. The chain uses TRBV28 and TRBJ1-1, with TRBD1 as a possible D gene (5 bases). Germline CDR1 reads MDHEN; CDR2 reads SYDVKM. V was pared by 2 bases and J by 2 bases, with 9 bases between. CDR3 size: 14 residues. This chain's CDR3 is CASSLQGGNTEAFF. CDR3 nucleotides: TGTGCCAGCAGTTTACAGGGAGGAAACACTGAAGCTTTCTTT.

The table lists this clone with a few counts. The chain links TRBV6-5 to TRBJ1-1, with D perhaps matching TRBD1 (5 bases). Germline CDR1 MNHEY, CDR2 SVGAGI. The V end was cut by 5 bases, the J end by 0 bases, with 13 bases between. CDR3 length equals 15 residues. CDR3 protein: CASSQRRAMNTEAFF. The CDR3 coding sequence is TGTGCCAGCAGTCAGCGCAGGGCTATGAACACTGAAGCTTTCTTT.

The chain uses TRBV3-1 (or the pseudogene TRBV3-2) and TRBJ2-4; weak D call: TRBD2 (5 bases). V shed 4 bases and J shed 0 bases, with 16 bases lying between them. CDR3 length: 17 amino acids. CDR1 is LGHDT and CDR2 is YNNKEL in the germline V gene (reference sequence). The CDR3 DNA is TGTGCCAGCAGCCGAACCGGTAGCGTAACAGCCAAAAACATTCAGTACTTC. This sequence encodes CASSRTGSVTAKNIQYF.

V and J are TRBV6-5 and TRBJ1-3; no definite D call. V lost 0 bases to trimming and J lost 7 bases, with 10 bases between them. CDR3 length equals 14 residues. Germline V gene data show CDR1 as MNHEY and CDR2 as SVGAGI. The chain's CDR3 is CASSYSAGGNTIYF. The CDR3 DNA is TGTGCCAGCAGTTACTCAGCAGGAGGGAACACCATATATTTT.